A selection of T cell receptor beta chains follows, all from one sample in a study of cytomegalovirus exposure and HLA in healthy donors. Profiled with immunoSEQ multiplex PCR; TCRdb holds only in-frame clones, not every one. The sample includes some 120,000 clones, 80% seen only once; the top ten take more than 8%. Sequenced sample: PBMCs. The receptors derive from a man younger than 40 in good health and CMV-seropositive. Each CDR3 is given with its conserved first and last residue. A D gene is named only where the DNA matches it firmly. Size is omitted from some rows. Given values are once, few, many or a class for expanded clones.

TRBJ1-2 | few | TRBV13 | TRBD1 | TGTGCCAGCAGCATCCCGGGACAGGTTCCCTATGGCTACACCTTC | CASSIPGQVPYGYTF
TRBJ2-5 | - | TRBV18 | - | TGTGCCAGCTCACCCCGGATAGCCCAAGAGACCCAGTACTTC | CASSPRIAQETQYF
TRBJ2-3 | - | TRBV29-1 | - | TGCAGCGTTGACGTAGGCAGGAGCACAGATACGCAGTATTTT | CSVDVGRSTDTQYF
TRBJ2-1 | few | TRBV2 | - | TGTGCCAGCAGTGAAGGAGCACCGCACTACAATGAGCAGTTCTTC | CASSEGAPHYNEQFF
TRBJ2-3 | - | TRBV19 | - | TGTGCCAGTAGAAGCTATGGAGGAGCAGATACGCAGTATTTT | CASRSYGGADTQYF
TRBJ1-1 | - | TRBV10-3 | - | TGTGCCATCAGTGAGCCGGGGACATCCCAAAGGAACACTGAAGCTTTCTTT | CAISEPGTSQRNTEAFF
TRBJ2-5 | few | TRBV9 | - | TGTGCCAGCAGCGCGACCTCGTACAGCCGAGAGACCCAGTACTTC | CASSATSYSRETQYF
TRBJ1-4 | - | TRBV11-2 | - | TGTGCCAGCAGCCCGCGGGGGGGTAACTATGAAAAACTGTTTTTT | CASSPRGGNYEKLFF
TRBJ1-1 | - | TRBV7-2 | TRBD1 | TGTGCCAGCAGCTTCCAATCGACAGGGGCAATCGTAAGTGGCTTT | CASSFQSTGAIVSGF
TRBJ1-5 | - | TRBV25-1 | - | TGTGCCAGCAGTGAAGGAGGGGCTAATCAGCCCCAGCATTTT | CASSEGGANQPQHF
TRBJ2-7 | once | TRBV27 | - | TGTGCCAGCAGAGACGGGGGGCAGCTCTACGAGCAGTACTTC | CASRDGGQLYEQYF
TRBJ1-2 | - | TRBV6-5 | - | TGTGCCAGCTCGAAAACAGGGCGTTCTAACTATGGCTACACCTTC | CASSKTGRSNYGYTF
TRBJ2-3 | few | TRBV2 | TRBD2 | TGTGCCAGCAGTGAAGGACTAGCGTCAGATACGCAGTATTTT | CASSEGLASDTQYF
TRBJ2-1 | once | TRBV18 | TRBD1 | TGTGCCAGCTCACCATTAGGACAGGGGGTAAATGAGCAGTTCTTC | CASSPLGQGVNEQFF
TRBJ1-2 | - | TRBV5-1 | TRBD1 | TGCGCCAGCAGCTTGGAACAGGGGGGTGTCTACACCTTC | CASSLEQGGVYTF
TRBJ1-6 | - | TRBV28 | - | TGTGCCAGCAGTTTTGGGAGGTCCTATAATTCACCCCTCCACTTT | CASSFGRSYNSPLHF
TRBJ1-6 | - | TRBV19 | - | TGTGCCAGTACCCAGGCACCCTATACACCCCTCCACTTT | CASTQAPYTPLHF
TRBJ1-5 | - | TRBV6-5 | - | TGTGCCAGCAGCGACAGCTATAGCAATCAGCCCCAGCATTTT | CASSDSYSNQPQHF
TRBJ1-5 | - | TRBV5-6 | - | TGTGCCAGCAGCTTGGGCAGGGGATCTGGACAGCCCCAGCATTTT | CASSLGRGSGQPQHF
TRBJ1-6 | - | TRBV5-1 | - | TGCGCCAGCAGCTTGGGCGGGAGCTCCTATAATTCACCCCTCCACTTT | CASSLGGSSYNSPLHF
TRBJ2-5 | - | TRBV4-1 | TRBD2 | TGCGCCAGCAGCCGCCCGGGACTACCTAAAGAGACCCAGTACTTC | CASSRPGLPKETQYF
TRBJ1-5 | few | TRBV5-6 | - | TGTGCCAGCAGCCCCCGGGACATCCCTAATCAGCCCCAGCATTTT | CASSPRDIPNQPQHF
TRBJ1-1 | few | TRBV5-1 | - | TGCGCCAGCAGCTTAATTAGGCCGGGGGGCAGTACTGAAGCTTTCTTT | CASSLIRPGGSTEAFF
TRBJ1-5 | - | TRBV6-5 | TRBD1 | TGTGCCAGCACCATGGGACAGGGGGTTCAGCCCCAGCATTTT | CASTMGQGVQPQHF
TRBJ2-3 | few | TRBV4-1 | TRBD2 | TGCGCCAGCAGCCAAGATATCATTCGCGGGGGGGCCCTCACAGATACGCAGTATTTT | CASSQDIIRGGALTDTQYF
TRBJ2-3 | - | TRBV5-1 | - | TGCGCCAGCAGCTTCGGGCGGGTCGGTGTGAGGGATACGCAGTATTTT | CASSFGRVGVRDTQYF
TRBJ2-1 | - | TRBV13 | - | TGTGCCAGCAGCCCTCTTGGCAGGGCGAGCTATGAGCAGTTCTTC | CASSPLGRASYEQFF
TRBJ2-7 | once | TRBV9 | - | TGTGCCAGCGCGGAGGGAGCGGGTACCTACGAGCAGTACTTC | CASAEGAGTYEQYF
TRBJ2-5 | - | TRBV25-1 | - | TGTGCCAGCAGTGAAACATTTAGGAAACAGGGAGTTCAAGAGACCCAGTACTTC | CASSETFRKQGVQETQYF
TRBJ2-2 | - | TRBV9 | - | TGTGCCAGCAGCGTAGGACAGGCGGCGAACACCGGGGAGCTGTTTTTT | CASSVGQAANTGELFF
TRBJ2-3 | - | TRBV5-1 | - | TGCGCCAGCAGCTATACACCAGGGGCAACAGATACGCAGTATTTT | CASSYTPGATDTQYF
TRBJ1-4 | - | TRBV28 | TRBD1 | TGTGCCAGCATCCCTGGGACAGAATACGATGAAAAACTGTTTTTT | CASIPGTEYDEKLFF
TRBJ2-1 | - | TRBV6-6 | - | TGTGCCAGCACCGAGTGGAGATTTTACAATGAGCAGTTCTTC | CASTEWRFYNEQFF
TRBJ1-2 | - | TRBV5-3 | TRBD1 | TGTGCCAGAAGCTTGGGCAGGGGGCGCGATGGCTACACCTTC | CARSLGRGRDGYTF
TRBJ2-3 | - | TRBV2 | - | TGTGCCAGCAGTGAAAGCGCTGGCACAGATACGCAGTATTTT | CASSESAGTDTQYF
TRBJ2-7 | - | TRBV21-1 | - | TGTGCCAGCAGCAAAGAGGGACAGCCCTACGAGCAGTACTTC | CASSKEGQPYEQYF
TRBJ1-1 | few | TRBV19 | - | TGTGCCAGTAGTCCGGGACAACAGAACACTGAAGCTTTCTTT | CASSPGQQNTEAFF
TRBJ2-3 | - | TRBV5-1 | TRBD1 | TGCGCCAGCAGCCTGACAGGGGGTTCCACAGATACGCAGTATTTT | CASSLTGGSTDTQYF
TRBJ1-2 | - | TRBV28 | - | TGTGCCAGCAGTTTAACCCCGCCTAATAACTATGGCTACACCTTC | CASSLTPPNNYGYTF
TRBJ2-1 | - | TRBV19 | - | TGTGCCAGTAGTATCGGGGGGCGGGGGACCTACAATGAGCAGTTCTTC | CASSIGGRGTYNEQFF
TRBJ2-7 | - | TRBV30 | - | TGTGCCTGGAGTGTACTATACGGGGAGAAGTACTTC | CAWSVLYGEKYF
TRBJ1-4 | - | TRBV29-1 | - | TGCAGCGCTCCGGGACAAGATAATGAAAAACTGTTTTTT | CSAPGQDNEKLFF
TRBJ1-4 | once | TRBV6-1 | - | TGTGCCAGCAGGCCACAGGTTAATGAAAAACTGTTTTTT | CASRPQVNEKLFF
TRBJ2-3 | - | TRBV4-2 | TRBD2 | TGTGCCAGCAGCCAGCCCGGGACTAGCTCGGATACGCAGTATTTT | CASSQPGTSSDTQYF
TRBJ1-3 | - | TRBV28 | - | TGTGCCAGCAGAAGCGGGACAGGAAACACCATATATTTT | CASRSGTGNTIYF
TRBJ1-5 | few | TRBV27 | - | TGTGCCAGCAGTTTGTCGACTTGGGATCAGCCCCAGCATTTT | CASSLSTWDQPQHF
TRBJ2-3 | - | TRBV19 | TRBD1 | TGTGCCAGTAGTATTCGGGGACAGGGAGGGACAGATACGCAGTATTTT | CASSIRGQGGTDTQYF
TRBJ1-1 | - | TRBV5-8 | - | TGTGCCAGCAGCTTGTTGACGGGTTGGAACACTGAAGCTTTCTTT | CASSLLTGWNTEAFF
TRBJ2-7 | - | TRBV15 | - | TGTGCCACCAGCAGAAGAGTGGAGGGCGAGCAGTACTTC | CATSRRVEGEQYF
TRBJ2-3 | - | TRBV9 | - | TGTGCCAGCAGCACCCTCACTGGAGAGGCAGATACGCAGTATTTT | CASSTLTGEADTQYF
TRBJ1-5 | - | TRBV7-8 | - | TGTGCCAGCAGCTTAGGAGGGCAGCCCCAGCATTTT | CASSLGGQPQHF
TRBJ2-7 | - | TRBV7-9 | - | TGTGCCAGCAGCCTGGAGTCCGCCGCGGTCGTATTC | CASSLESAAVVF
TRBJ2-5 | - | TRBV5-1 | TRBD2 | TGCGCCAGCAGTTGGGGGGGTTTTCAAGAGACCCAGTACTTC | CASSWGGFQETQYF
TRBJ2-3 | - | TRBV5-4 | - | TGTGCCAGCAGTATAAAGGGGGGGGGCACAGATACGCAGTATTTT | CASSIKGGGTDTQYF
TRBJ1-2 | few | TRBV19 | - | TGTGCCAGTAGTATTAGACGGAGCTATGGCTACACCTTC | CASSIRRSYGYTF
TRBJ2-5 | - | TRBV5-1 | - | TGCGCCAGCAGCCCCAGCCGGACACACCAAGAGACCCAGTACTTC | CASSPSRTHQETQYF
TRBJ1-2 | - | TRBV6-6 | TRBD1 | TGTGCCAGCAGTTACGAACCGGGACAGGGCTCCGGCTACACCTTC | CASSYEPGQGSGYTF
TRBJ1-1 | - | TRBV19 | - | TGTGCCAGTAGCTATGGAGGGGCTGAAGCTTTCTTT | CASSYGGAEAFF
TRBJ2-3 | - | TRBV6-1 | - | TGTGCCAGCAGTCGAACAGGGCCGGATACGCAGTATTTT | CASSRTGPDTQYF
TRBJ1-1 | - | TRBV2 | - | TGTGCCAGCAGTGAGGAGGGTGAGTACACTGAAGCTTTCTTT | CASSEEGEYTEAFF